One sample yielded the 21 T cell receptor beta chains listed below, sequenced in a study of blood T cell repertoires in COVID-19. Method: immunoSEQ multiplex PCR; TCRdb's copy keeps in-frame clones and lacks some. In the table there are over 100,000 clones, 75% to 90% of which are singletons. The sample taken for sequencing was peripheral blood. Source of these receptors: a man aged 40-49 years with acute or convalescent COVID-19.

This chain uses TRBV19 with TRBJ2-5; D not certain. The CDR3 extends over 13 amino acids. The V gene lost 4 bases and the J gene lost 2 bases, with 8 bases spanning the gap. Germline CDR1 is LNHDA and CDR2 is SQIVND (reference sequence). The CDR3: CASSNTVQETQYF. The CDR3 bases are TGTGCCAGTAGTAACACAGTGCAAGAGACCCAGTACTTC. Together with reference TRBV19 and TRBJ2-5, the CDR3 gives the full variable domain: DGGITQSPKYLFRKEGQNVTLSCEQNLNHDAMYWYRQDPGQGLRLIYYSQIVNDFQKGDIAEGYSVSREKKESFPLTVTSAQKNPTAFYLCASSNTVQETQYFGPGTRLLVL.

The rearrangement links TRBV11-2 to TRBJ2-5; D remains unclear. This CDR3 spans 14 amino acids. The V end was cut by 4 bases, the J end by 1 base, with 10 bases between. Germline CDR1 reads SGHAT; CDR2 reads FQNNGV. The CDR3 nucleotides read TGTGCCAGCAGCTCCACACGCACCCAAGAGACCCAGTACTTC. Translating it yields CASSSTRTQETQYF.

The chain links TRBV2 to TRBJ2-2, with D possibly matching TRBD2 (6 bases). CDR1 is SNHLY, CDR2 FYNNEI, per germline. The CDR3 spans 13 residues. The V end lost 0 bases, the J end lost 8 bases, and 7 bases lay between the germline ends. The CDR3 spells CASSEARGGELFF. The CDR3, as DNA: TGTGCCAGCAGTGAAGCGCGGGGAGGGGAGCTGTTTTTT.

The chain is built from TRBV29-1 and TRBJ2-3; a possible D gene is TRBD2 (6 bases). Between the trimmed V and J ends, which lost 1 base and 5 bases, there was a span of 13 bases. The CDR3 contains 14 residues. Germline V gene sequence: CDR1 SQVTM, CDR2 ANQGSEA. This chain's CDR3 is CSVEGSGMGDTQYF. The CDR3 nucleotides read TGCAGCGTTGAAGGTAGCGGCATGGGAGATACGCAGTATTTT.

The chain links TRBV14 to TRBJ1-1; D is uncertain. The CDR3 is 13 amino acids. CDR1 and CDR2 from the germline V gene are SGHDN and FVKESK. V was cut by 0 bases and J by 7 bases, with 9 bases left in between. This chain's CDR3 is CASSQDLGDEAFF. The CDR3, as DNA: TGTGCCAGCAGCCAAGATCTGGGAGATGAAGCTTTCTTT.

V usage is TRBV30 and J usage is TRBJ2-7; D possibly corresponds to TRBD1 (6 bases). The CDR3 is made up of 17 amino acids. Per germline, CDR1 GTSNPN and CDR2 SVGIG (reference sequence). Trimming removed 0 bases from V and 3 bases from J, with 21 bases in between. Here the CDR3 reads CAWSVRQGSYKRYEQYF. Written as DNA, the CDR3 is TGTGCCTGGAGTGTAAGGCAGGGGAGCTACAAACGCTACGAGCAGTACTTC.

The rearrangement links TRBV21-1 to TRBJ2-7; the table assigns TRBD2, which was not confirmed against the DNA. TRBV21-1 is noted as a pseudogene. The CDR3 runs 14 residues. In nucleotides, the CDR3 is TGTGCCAGCAGCAAAGTCGCGGGGGCCTACGAGCAGTACTTC. Its translation: CASSKVAGAYEQYF.

V usage is TRBV28 and J usage is TRBJ2-7, with a possible D match to TRBD1 (7 bases). V shed 6 bases and J shed 0 bases, with 15 bases lying between them. The CDR3 is made up of 15 amino acids. The germline CDR1 and CDR2 sequences are MDHEN and SYDVKM. In nucleotides, the CDR3 is TGTGCCAGCAGATCAGGGGGGACAGTCTCCTACGAGCAGTACTTC. Its protein product is CASRSGGTVSYEQYF.

The chain couples TRBV11-3 to TRBJ2-2; D is possibly TRBD1 (7 bases). Looked up from germline, CDR1 is SGHNT and CDR2 is YENEEA. CDR3 size: 16 residues. Trimming removed 4 bases at V and 1 base at J, with 13 bases between. The CDR3 region is CASSYRQGGNTGELFF. The CDR3 DNA is TGTGCCAGCAGCTACCGACAGGGAGGGAACACCGGGGAGCTGTTTTTT.

This chain joins TRBV2 and TRBJ1-5; 7 bases map to TRBD1. The V gene's germline CDR1 is SNHLY and CDR2 FYNNEI. This CDR3 comprises 17 residues. The J segment lost 2 bases and the V segment lost 7 bases, leaving 14 bases of the junction unmatched. This CDR3 reads CASTLLTGVIGNQPQHF. The CDR3, as DNA: TGTGCCAGCACTCTACTAACAGGGGTAATAGGCAATCAGCCCCAGCATTTT.

V is TRBV27 and J is TRBJ1-6; TRBD1 matches at 9 bases. Germline values: CDR1 MNHEY, CDR2 SMNVEV (reference sequence). This CDR3 has 16 residues. V lost 8 bases and J lost 1; bases outside the gene matches: 6. The CDR3 is CASSTGGLSYNSPLHF. Written as DNA, the CDR3 is TGTGCCAGCTCAACAGGGGGCCTGTCCTATAATTCACCCCTCCACTTT.

As DNA, the CDR3 is TGTGCCAGTAGTCCACCGGGACTAGCGGGAGAGACCCAGTACTTC. This sequence encodes CASSPPGLAGETQYF. The rearrangement uses TRBV19 and TRBJ2-5; 12 bases align to TRBD2. After removal of 5 bases from V and 4 bases from J, the junction contained 5 bases not matched to a gene. The CDR3 has 15 amino acids. Germline CDR1 is LNHDA and CDR2 is SQIVND (reference sequence).

V gene TRBV5-1 combines with J gene TRBJ2-5, with 7 bases aligning to TRBD1. In germline, CDR1 is SGHRS, CDR2 YFSETQ. Trimming at V came to 4 bases and at J to 1 base, leaving 7 bases not matched to a gene. The CDR3 has 15 amino acids. The CDR3 DNA follows: TGCGCCAGCAGCCCCCGGGACAGCGCCCAAGAGACCCAGTACTTC. This encodes CASSPRDSAQETQYF.

The chain employs TRBV21-1 and TRBJ1-2. TRBV21-1 is labeled a pseudogene. The CDR3 has 15 residues. The CDR3 DNA sequence: TGTGCCAGCAGCAAAGTCGCCAGGGACTTCTATGGCTACACCTTC. Translated: CASSKVARDFYGYTF.

The rearrangement links TRBV12-3 or TRBV12-4 to TRBJ1-2, with D maybe TRBD1 (5 bases). V lost 1 base and J 4 bases, leaving 7 bases between the germline ends. This CDR3 contains 13 residues. This chain's CDR3 is CASSLGRGYGYTF. Written as DNA, the CDR3 is TGTGCCAGCAGTTTAGGAAGGGGCTATGGCTACACCTTC.

The chain has TRBV19 and TRBJ1-1; a possible D gene is TRBD1 (5 bases). The CDR3 loop spans 16 amino acids. Germline lookup yields CDR1 LNHDA and CDR2 SQIVND (reference sequence). Trimming left V 1 base short and J 1 base short, with 13 bases between. The CDR3 DNA reads TGTGCCAGTAGTATAGTGGGGCGGAACCCGAACACTGAAGCTTTCTTT. Translated: CASSIVGRNPNTEAFF. Combining the CDR3 with reference TRBV19 and TRBJ1-1 gives the whole variable domain DGGITQSPKYLFRKEGQNVTLSCEQNLNHDAMYWYRQDPGQGLRLIYYSQIVNDFQKGDIAEGYSVSREKKESFPLTVTSAQKNPTAFYLCASSIVGRNPNTEAFFGQGTRLTVV.

V usage is TRBV2 and J usage is TRBJ2-1, with 7 bases matching TRBD1. Germline V gene sequence: CDR1 SNHLY, CDR2 FYNNEI. The CDR3 runs to 13 residues. The trim removed 7 bases at V and 5 bases at J, leaving 5 bases unmatched. The CDR3, as DNA: TGTGCCAGCAAACTCGACAGGGACAATGAGCAGTTCTTC. Amino acids: CASKLDRDNEQFF.

This clone appeared once. The chain employs TRBV9 and TRBJ2-7; 9 bases map to TRBD1. The germline V gene has CDR1 SGDLS and CDR2 YYNGEE. With 2 bases clipped from V and 5 bases from J, the junction kept 11 bases outside the gene matches. This CDR3 region has 16 residues. As DNA, the CDR3 is TGTGCCAGCAGCGTCGATGCCGGGACAGGGTTCGACGAGCAGTACTTC. Translating it yields CASSVDAGTGFDEQYF.

The gene calls are TRBV3-1 (or the pseudogene TRBV3-2) and TRBJ1-2, with 9 positions matching TRBD1. The V gene's germline CDR1 is LGHDT and CDR2 YNNKEL (reference sequence). CDR3 size: 14 residues. Trimming cost V 3 bases and J 6 bases; bases outside gene matches: 5. The CDR3 protein is CASSHPGTGNGYTF. Written as DNA, the CDR3 is TGTGCCAGCAGCCATCCCGGGACAGGGAATGGCTACACCTTC.

The chain's CDR3 is CASSLDHRGNEQFF. In DNA form, the CDR3 reads TGTGCCAGCAGCTTGGATCACAGGGGGAATGAGCAGTTCTTC. The V and J genes are TRBV5-8 and TRBJ2-1; TRBD1 aligns across 8 bases. The CDR3 totals 14 residues. Germline CDR1 reads SGHTS; CDR2 reads YDEGEE. Trimming removed 0 bases from V and 7 bases from J; junction bases left unmatched: 3.

This clone was observed a handful of times. The chain links TRBV19 to TRBJ2-3; D remains ambiguous. The germline V gene has CDR1 LNHDA and CDR2 SQIVND (reference sequence). This CDR3 has 13 residues. V shed 5 bases and J shed 1 base, with 7 bases lying between them. CDR3 bases: TGTGCCAGTAGTCTATCCGGCACAGATACGCAGTATTTT. It specifies CASSLSGTDTQYF.